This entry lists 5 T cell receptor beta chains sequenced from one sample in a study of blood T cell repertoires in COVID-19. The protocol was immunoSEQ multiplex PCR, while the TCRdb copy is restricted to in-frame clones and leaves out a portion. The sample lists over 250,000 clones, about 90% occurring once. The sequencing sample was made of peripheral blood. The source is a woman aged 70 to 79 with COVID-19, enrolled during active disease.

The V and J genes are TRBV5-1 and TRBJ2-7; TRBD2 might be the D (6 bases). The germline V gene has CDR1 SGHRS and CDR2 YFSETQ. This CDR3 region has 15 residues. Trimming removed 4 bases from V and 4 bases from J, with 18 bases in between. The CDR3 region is CASSPGDEDPYEQYF. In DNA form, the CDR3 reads TGCGCCAGCAGCCCGGGGGACGAAGATCCTTACGAGCAGTACTTC.

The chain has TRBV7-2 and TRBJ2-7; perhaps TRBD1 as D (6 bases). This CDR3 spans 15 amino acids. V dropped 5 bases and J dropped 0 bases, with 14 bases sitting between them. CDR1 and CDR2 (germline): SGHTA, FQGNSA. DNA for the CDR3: TGTGCCAGCAGCCCCCGGTGGGGGCACTCCTACGAGCAGTACTTC. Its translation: CASSPRWGHSYEQYF. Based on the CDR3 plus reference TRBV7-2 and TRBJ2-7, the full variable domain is GAGVSQSPSNKVTEKGKDVELRCDPISGHTALYWYRQSLGQGLEFLIYFQGNSAPDKSGLPSDRFSAERTGGSVSTLTIQRTQQEDSAVYLCASSPRWGHSYEQYFGPGTRLTVT.

The chain's CDR3 is CASRSLGTGLTTEAFF. CDR3 bases: TGTGCCAGCCGCAGCTTAGGTACAGGGCTCACCACTGAAGCTTTCTTT. V and J are TRBV5-6 and TRBJ1-1, with D possibly being TRBD1 (6 bases). Germline V gene lookup returns CDR1 SGHDT and CDR2 YYEEEE. The V gene lost 7 bases and the J gene lost 4 bases, with 23 bases spanning the gap. The CDR3 covers 16 residues.

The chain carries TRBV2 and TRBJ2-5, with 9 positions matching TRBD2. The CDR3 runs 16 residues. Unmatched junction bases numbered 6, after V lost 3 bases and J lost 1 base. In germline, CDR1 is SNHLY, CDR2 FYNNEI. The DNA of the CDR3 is TGTGCCAGCAGTGAGGTGGCGGGAGGGGGCCAAGAGACCCAGTACTTC. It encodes CASSEVAGGGQETQYF. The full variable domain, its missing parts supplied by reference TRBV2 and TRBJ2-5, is EPEVTQTPSHQVTQMGQEVILRCVPISNHLYFYWYRQILGQKVEFLVSFYNNEISEKSEIFDDQFSVERPDGSNFTLKIRSTKLEDSAMYFCASSEVAGGGQETQYFGPGTRLLVL.

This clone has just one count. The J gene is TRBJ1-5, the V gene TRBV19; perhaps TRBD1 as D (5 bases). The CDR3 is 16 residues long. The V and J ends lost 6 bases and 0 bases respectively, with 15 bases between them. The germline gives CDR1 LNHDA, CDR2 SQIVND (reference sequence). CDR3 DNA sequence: TGTGCCAGTAGCCCTAGGGGAGGAGATAGCAATCAGCCCCAGCATTTT. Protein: CASSPRGGDSNQPQHF.